A single sample is the source of the 21 T cell receptor beta chains below, sequenced in a study of vaccination and CD4 T cells after COVID-19. No antigen has been identified for these receptors. Sequenced with the Oncomine TCR Beta short-read assay was DNA taken from cultured CD4+ T cells. TCRdb passed the PCR reads through MiXCR, listing each CDR3 protein once. Counted here are roughly 11,000 distinct CDR3 sequences, approximately 50% occurring once; the ten biggest clones make up under 40%. Treatment: roughly 11-day PBMC culture with coronavirus spike peptide pools or control peptides (ViraFEST assay). Sequenced material: CD4+ T cells from blood, cultured in vitro. These receptors all stem from a human donor who had recovered from COVID-19.

The chain has TRBV7-2 and TRBJ2-2; D gene uncertain. CDR1 and CDR2 from the germline V gene are SGHTA and FQGNSA. The CDR3 loop spans 15 amino acids. Trimming shortened V by 5 bases and J by 0 bases, and 10 bases separated the two germline ends. This CDR3 is CASSQYGSNTGELFF. As DNA, the CDR3 is TGTGCCAGCAGCCAGTATGGTTCGAACACCGGGGAGCTGTTTTTT.

The chain links TRBV7-2 to TRBJ1-3; D not certain. This CDR3 comprises 15 residues. From germline, CDR1 is SGHTA and CDR2 FQGNSA. With 2 bases removed from V and 0 bases from J, the gap between germline ends came to 8 bases. CDR3 DNA: TGTGCCAGCAGCTTACGGCACAGCTCTGGAAACACCATATATTTT. It specifies CASSLRHSSGNTIYF.

J is TRBJ1-2 and V is TRBV11-3; 8 nucleotides match TRBD1. V gave up 4 bases and J gave up 6 bases; unmatched junction bases: 7. Germline loops: CDR1 SGHNT, CDR2 YENEEA. This CDR3 contains 14 residues. The CDR3 sequence: CASSWNAGGDGYTF. In DNA, the CDR3 is TGTGCCAGCAGCTGGAATGCAGGGGGCGATGGCTACACCTTC.

This clonotype appeared once. The chain couples TRBV14 to TRBJ2-6, with 7 bases identical to TRBD2. Looked up from germline, CDR1 is SGHDN and CDR2 is FVKESK. The V segment lost 8 bases and the J segment 0 bases; nucleotides outside the gene matches: 1. The CDR3 extends over 14 amino acids. In DNA form, the CDR3 reads TGTGCCAGCGGGGGGGACTCTGGGGCCAACGTCCTGACTTTC. Its protein product is CASGGDSGANVLTF.

V is TRBV6-1 and J is TRBJ2-3; the match to TRBD2 covers 11 bases. With 6 bases clipped from V and 3 bases from J, the junction kept 8 bases outside the gene matches. Germline CDR1 reads MNHNS; CDR2 reads SASEGT. The CDR3 runs to 16 residues. The CDR3 region is CASSPSSGGWTDTQYF. For the CDR3, the DNA is TGTGCCAGCAGCCCCTCTAGCGGGGGGTGGACAGATACGCAGTATTTT.

This clonotype has only a few counts. This chain uses TRBV6-2 or TRBV6-3 with TRBJ1-1; possible D gene TRBD1, 6 bases. The germline CDR1 and CDR2 sequences are MNHEY and SVGEGT. This CDR3 contains 17 residues. V gave up 2 bases and J gave up 0 bases, with 16 bases separating them. The CDR3: CASSYRGGRRLNTEAFF. The CDR3 DNA follows: TGTGCCAGCAGTTACAGGGGGGGTAGACGGTTGAACACTGAAGCTTTCTTT.

This clonotype has a handful of counts. The chain's CDR3 is CASSGGGQGWTEAFF. The CDR3 coding sequence is TGCGCCAGCAGCGGTGGAGGGCAGGGGTGGACTGAAGCTTTCTTT. This chain links TRBV5-1 with TRBJ1-1; D is perhaps TRBD1 (6 bases). This CDR3 is 15 amino acids long. The V end was cut by 4 bases, the J end by 5 bases, with 18 bases between. Per the germline V gene, CDR1 is SGHRS and CDR2 is YFSETQ.

The V and J genes are TRBV19 and TRBJ2-7, with TRBD2 identical over 8 bases. J gave up 6 bases and V 5 bases, and 12 bases lay outside the gene matches. The CDR3 is 15 amino acids. Looked up from germline, CDR1 is LNHDA and CDR2 is SQIVND (reference sequence). CDR3 in DNA: TGTGCCAGTAGTCCCGGACTAGCTTTTACGGGCGAGCAGTACTTC. This encodes CASSPGLAFTGEQYF.

This clonotype has a handful of counts. The chain links TRBV7-3 to TRBJ1-2; D is unclear. The V gene's germline CDR1 is SGHTA and CDR2 FQGTGA. V was shortened by 1 base and J by 8 bases, with 11 bases between the two germline ends. The CDR3 totals 13 residues. CDR3 in amino acids: CASSLNREGGYTF. The DNA of the CDR3 is TGTGCCAGCAGCTTAAATAGGGAAGGGGGCTACACCTTC.

The J gene is TRBJ1-5, the V gene TRBV21-1. TRBV21-1 is a listed pseudogene. This CDR3 contains 18 residues. The CDR3 DNA follows: TGTGCCAGCACAAGTTGCCGGACGACTCTGTGTAGCAATCAGCCCCAGCATTTT. Translated, it gives CASTSCRTTLCSNQPQHF.

By frequency in the sample, this clonotype is medium-sized. The chain joins TRBV18 to TRBJ1-5; 9 bases map to TRBD1. The CDR3 is 15 residues long. V lost 3 bases to trimming and J lost 2 bases; unmatched junction nucleotides: 2. Germline V CDR1 and CDR2: KGHSH, LQKENI. DNA for the CDR3: TGTGCCAGCTCACCGGACAGGGGAGGCAATCAGCCCCAGCATTTT. This sequence encodes CASSPDRGGNQPQHF.

The rearrangement joins TRBV5-4 to TRBJ2-1; 9 nucleotides match TRBD2. The J segment lost 0 bases and the V segment lost 1 base, leaving 5 bases of the junction unmatched. The germline CDR1 and CDR2 sequences are SGHNT and YYREEE (reference sequence). This CDR3 comprises 17 residues. This chain's CDR3 is CASSLFSGGLSYNEQFF. The CDR3 coding sequence is TGTGCCAGCAGCTTGTTTAGCGGGGGCCTCTCCTACAATGAGCAGTTCTTC.

The chain recombines TRBV12-3 or TRBV12-4 with TRBJ2-4; D assignment may be TRBD1 or TRBD2 (5 bases each). The CDR3 loop spans 15 amino acids. V shed 1 base and J shed 5 bases, with 12 bases lying between them. For the CDR3, the DNA is TGTGCCAGCAGTTTAGGTCGAGGGACGGAAAACATTCAGTACTTC. This encodes CASSLGRGTENIQYF.

This chain uses TRBV6-1 with TRBJ1-5, with 7 bases lining up with TRBD1. The CDR3 is 17 residues long. The germline V gene has CDR1 MNHNS and CDR2 SASEGT. V lost 5 bases to trimming and J lost 0 bases; unmatched junction nucleotides: 10. CDR3 nucleotide sequence: TGTGCCAGCAGTCACCGGGACAGCCTTTATAGCAATCAGCCCCAGCATTTT. Its protein is CASSHRDSLYSNQPQHF.

V usage is TRBV7-9 and J usage is TRBJ1-4, with 8 bases identical to TRBD1. CDR1 is SEHNR and CDR2 is FQNEAQ in the germline V gene (reference sequence). With 5 bases clipped from V and 8 bases from J, the junction kept 10 bases outside the gene matches. The CDR3 loop spans 15 amino acids. CDR3 sequence (DNA): TGTGCCAGCAGCCCCCACGTGACAGGGGACGAAAAACTGTTTTTT. It yields the protein CASSPHVTGDEKLFF.

This clonotype has more than one count but fewer than ten. The chain links TRBV20-1 to TRBJ1-5; D perhaps matches TRBD1 (5 bases). The CDR3 has 15 amino acids. Germline lookup yields CDR1 DFQATT and CDR2 SNEGSKA (reference sequence). The germline V and J ends were trimmed by 5 bases and 3 bases, with 17 bases remaining between them. In DNA form, the CDR3 reads TGCAGTGCTCCGAGGCGGCAGGGCGCCAATCAGCCCCAGCATTTT. Translated: CSAPRRQGANQPQHF.

The J gene is TRBJ2-1, the V gene TRBV6-1; no firm D call. CDR1 and CDR2 (germline): MNHNS, SASEGT. This CDR3 is built from 14 residues. Between the trimmed V and J ends, which lost 1 base and 2 bases, there was a span of 6 bases. The CDR3 reads CASSEVRTYNEQFF. The CDR3 coding sequence is TGTGCCAGCAGTGAAGTCCGGACCTACAATGAGCAGTTCTTC.

CDR3 coding DNA: TGTGCCAGCAGTTGGGACAGGGCTTCACCCCTCCACTTT. Residues: CASSWDRASPLHF. V gene TRBV7-2 combines with J gene TRBJ1-6; 9 nucleotides align to TRBD1. The CDR3 sequence is 13 residues long. V was pared by 6 bases and J by 9 bases, with 3 bases of the junction left unmatched. CDR1 is SGHTA, CDR2 FQGNSA, per germline.

V gene TRBV12-3 or TRBV12-4 combines with J gene TRBJ2-7, with 10 bases lining up with TRBD1. The CDR3 runs to 15 residues. J lost 5 bases, V lost 4 bases, and 8 bases had no gene match. CDR3 DNA: TGTGCCAGCAGTTCTCGACAGGGGGCTACCCACGAGCAGTACTTC. It yields the protein CASSSRQGATHEQYF.

The chain is built from TRBV19 and TRBJ1-2; D call uncertain. Trimming took 6 bases from V and 5 from J, leaving 16 bases between them. The CDR3 loop spans 14 amino acids. CDR1 is LNHDA, CDR2 SQIVND, per germline (reference sequence). The CDR3 is CASSPGRIPYGYTF. The CDR3 nucleotides are TGTGCCAGTAGCCCGGGCCGAATTCCTTATGGCTACACCTTC.

This clonotype showed up just a few times. The genes are TRBV6-2 or TRBV6-3 and TRBJ2-3; D not certain. From germline, CDR1 is MNHEY and CDR2 SVGEGT. The CDR3 loop spans 12 amino acids. Trimming removed 6 bases from V and 1 base from J, with 5 bases in between. The CDR3 DNA sequence: TGTGCCAGCAGCTCCGGCACAGATACGCAGTATTTT. Amino acid sequence: CASSSGTDTQYF.